This T cell receptor beta chain derives from a study of cytomegalovirus exposure and HLA in healthy donors. The CDR3 is 13 residues long. J was trimmed by 12 bases and V by 1 base; bases with no gene match: 11. Germline values: CDR1 GTSNPN, CDR2 SVGIG (reference sequence). 13 Jbeta primers and 60 Vbeta primers were used for the PCR. TCRdb keeps only in-frame clones here, not all; method: immunoSEQ multiplex PCR. The sample lists roughly 69,000 clones; 65% to 70% were seen once. The TCR sequence derives from a male donor in good health and CMV-seropositive. This chain joins TRBV30 and TRBJ2-7, with 8 bases fitting TRBD1. The sequenced sample was PBMCs. CDR3: CAWSASPDRALYF. CDR3 nucleotides: TGTGCCTGGAGTGCCTCGCCGGACAGGGCCTTGTACTTC.